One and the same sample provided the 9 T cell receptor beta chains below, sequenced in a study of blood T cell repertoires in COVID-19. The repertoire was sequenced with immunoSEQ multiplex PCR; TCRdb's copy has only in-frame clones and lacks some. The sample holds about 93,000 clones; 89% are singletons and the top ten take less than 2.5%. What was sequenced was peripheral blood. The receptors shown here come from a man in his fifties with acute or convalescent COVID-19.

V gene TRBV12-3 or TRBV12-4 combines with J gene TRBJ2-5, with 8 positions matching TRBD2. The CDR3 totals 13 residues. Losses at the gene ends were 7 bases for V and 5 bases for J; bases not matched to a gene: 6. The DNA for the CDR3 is TGTGCCAGCAACCGGGGGGGGCGGGAGACCCAGTACTTC. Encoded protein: CASNRGGRETQYF.

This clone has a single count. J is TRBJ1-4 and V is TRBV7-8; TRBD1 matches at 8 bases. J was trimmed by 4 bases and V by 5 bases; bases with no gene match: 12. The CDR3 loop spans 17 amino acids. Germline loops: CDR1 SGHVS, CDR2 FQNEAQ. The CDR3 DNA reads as TGTGCCAGCAGCACAGGACAGGGAGTCCTTTTTAATGAAAAACTGTTTTTT. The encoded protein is CASSTGQGVLFNEKLFF.

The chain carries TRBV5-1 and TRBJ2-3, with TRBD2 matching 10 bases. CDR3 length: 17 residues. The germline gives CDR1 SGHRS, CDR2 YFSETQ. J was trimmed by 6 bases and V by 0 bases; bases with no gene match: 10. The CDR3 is CASSLDPSGGSQDTQYF. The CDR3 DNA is TGCGCCAGCAGCTTGGACCCTAGCGGGGGATCCCAGGATACGCAGTATTTT.

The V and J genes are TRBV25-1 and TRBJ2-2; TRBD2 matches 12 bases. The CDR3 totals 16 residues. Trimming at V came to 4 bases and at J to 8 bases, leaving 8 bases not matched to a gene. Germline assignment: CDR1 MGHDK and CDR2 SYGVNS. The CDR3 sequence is CASSVVLAGGGGELFF. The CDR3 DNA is TGTGCCAGCAGTGTGGTACTAGCGGGAGGAGGTGGGGAGCTGTTTTTT.

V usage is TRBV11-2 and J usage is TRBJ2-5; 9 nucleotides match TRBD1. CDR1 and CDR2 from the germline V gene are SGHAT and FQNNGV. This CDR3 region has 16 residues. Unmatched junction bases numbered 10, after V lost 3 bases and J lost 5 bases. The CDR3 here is CASSLLSGGQGETQYF. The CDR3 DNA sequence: TGTGCCAGCAGCTTGTTATCCGGAGGACAGGGGGAGACCCAGTACTTC.

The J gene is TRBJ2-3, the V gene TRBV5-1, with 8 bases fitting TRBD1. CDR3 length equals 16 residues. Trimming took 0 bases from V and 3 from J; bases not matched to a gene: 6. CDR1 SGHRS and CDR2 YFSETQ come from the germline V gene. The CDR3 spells CASSLARQGATDTQYF. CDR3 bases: TGCGCCAGCAGCTTGGCCCGTCAGGGGGCAACAGATACGCAGTATTTT.

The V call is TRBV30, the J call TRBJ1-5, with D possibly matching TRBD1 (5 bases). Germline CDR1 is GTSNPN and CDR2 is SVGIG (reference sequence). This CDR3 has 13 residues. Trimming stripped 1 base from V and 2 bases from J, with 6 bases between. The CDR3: CAWSAQGNQPQHF. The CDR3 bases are TGTGCCTGGAGTGCACAGGGCAATCAGCCCCAGCATTTT.

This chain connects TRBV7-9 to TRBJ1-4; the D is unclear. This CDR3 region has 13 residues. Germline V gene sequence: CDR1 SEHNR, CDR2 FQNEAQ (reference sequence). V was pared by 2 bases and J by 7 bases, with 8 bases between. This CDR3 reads CASSLKESEKLFF. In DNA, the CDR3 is TGTGCCAGCAGCTTAAAGGAGAGTGAAAAACTGTTTTTT.

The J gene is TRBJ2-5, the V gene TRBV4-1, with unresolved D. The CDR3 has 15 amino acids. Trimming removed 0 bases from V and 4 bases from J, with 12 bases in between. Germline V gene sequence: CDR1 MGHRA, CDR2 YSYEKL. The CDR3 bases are TGCGCCAGCAGCCAAGAGGTGTCGAGGAGAGAGACCCAGTACTTC. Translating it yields CASSQEVSRRETQYF.